This T cell receptor (beta chain) was documented in a study of cytomegalovirus exposure and HLA in healthy donors. Whole-study findings and limits: In a later analysis, common viral pathogens appeared linked to several of the most significant clusters.

Concerning this clone: Its specificity is not known.

Looked up from germline, CDR1 is SGDLS and CDR2 is YYNGEE. The CDR3 extends over 15 amino acids. V shed 4 bases and J 6 bases; nucleotides not matched to a gene: 5. This PCR relied on a set of 60 Vbeta primers and 13 Jbeta primers. Measured with immunoSEQ multiplex PCR; TCRdb has only the in-frame clones, and not every one. The table records 150,000 to 200,000 clones, around 76% of them present only once. The rearrangement links TRBV9 to TRBJ2-1; 12 nucleotides agree with TRBD2. The sequencing sample was made of PBMCs. The TCR comes from a woman aged 30 to 39 in good health and CMV-seropositive. The CDR3 sequence is CASSPLAGGRNEQFF. In DNA, the CDR3 is TGTGCCAGCAGCCCCCTAGCGGGAGGGCGCAATGAGCAGTTCTTC.